What follows are 7 T cell receptor beta chains derived from one specimen sequenced in a study of CD8+CD57+ T cells in acquired aplastic anemia. The use of genomic DNA as template underpinned the TCR beta VDJ and CDR3 profiling. TCRdb ran MiXCR on the reads and lists one entry per CDR3 protein. The sample shows 400,000 to 450,000 distinct CDR3 sequences, 55% to 70% of them seen only once. What was sequenced was sorted CD4+, CD8+, or CD8+CD57+ T cells (not recorded which) from PBMCs. These receptor sequences come from a human donor in good health, serving as a control.

This clonotype was seen ten or more times. The rearrangement uses TRBV9 and TRBJ2-7; 9 bases are a match to TRBD1. The CDR3 consists of 13 residues. Trimming removed 4 bases from V and 6 bases from J; junction bases left unmatched: 5. CDR1 and CDR2 from the germline V gene are SGDLS and YYNGEE. In DNA form, the CDR3 reads TGTGCCAGCAGCATTCAGACAGGGGGCGAGCAGTACTTC. Protein product: CASSIQTGGEQYF. The variable domain in full, completed from reference TRBV9 and TRBJ2-7, reads DSGVTQTPKHLITATGQRVTLRCSPRSGDLSVYWYQQSLDQGLQFLIQYYNGEERAKGNILERFSAQQFPDLHSELNLSSLELGDSALYFCASSIQTGGEQYFGPGTRLTVT.

The chain links TRBV4-3 to TRBJ1-2, with a weak D call TRBD1 (6 bases). CDR1 is LGHNA, CDR2 YSLEER, per germline. Trimming took off 0 bases at V and 2 bases at J, with 13 bases between the two ends. The CDR3 sequence is 16 residues long. DNA of the CDR3: TGCGCCAGCAGCCAAGATTTGGCGGGGGCCAACTATGGCTACACCTTC. It translates to CASSQDLAGANYGYTF.

The chain employs TRBV11-2 and TRBJ1-2; D remains ambiguous. Germline assignment: CDR1 SGHAT and CDR2 FQNNGV. V lost 5 bases to trimming and J lost 8 bases, with 12 bases between them. The CDR3 is 12 residues long. As DNA, the CDR3 is TGTGCCAGCAGCCTCTACGTGGTGGGCTACACCTTC. This encodes CASSLYVVGYTF.

The genes are TRBV20-1 and TRBJ2-3; possible D gene TRBD2, 5 bases. The CDR3 covers 11 residues. The V gene lost 1 base and the J gene lost 15 bases, with 14 bases spanning the gap. Germline V gene lookup returns CDR1 DFQATT and CDR2 SNEGSKA (reference sequence). The CDR3 region has the DNA TGCAGTGCTAGAGGACGGGATACCAAATATTTT. Residues: CSARGRDTKYF.

The table lists this clonotype with many counts. V usage is TRBV3-1 and J usage is TRBJ2-3; no clear D. Trimming pared 3 bases from V and 0 bases from J, leaving 13 bases between. Germline values: CDR1 LGHDT, CDR2 YNNKEL (reference sequence). The CDR3 extends over 16 amino acids. CDR3 in DNA: TGTGCCAGCAGCCAGGCGGCTTGGGCTAGCACAGATACGCAGTATTTT. It is translated as CASSQAAWASTDTQYF.

This clonotype has at least ten counts. The chain is built from TRBV6-2 or TRBV6-3 and TRBJ2-1; TRBD2 might be the D (6 bases). Trimming stripped 0 bases from V and 6 bases from J, with 24 bases between. CDR3 length: 19 residues. The V gene's germline CDR1 is MNHEY and CDR2 SVGEGT. CDR3 amino acids: CASSYSVVGQTNGGNEQFF. The CDR3 DNA follows: TGTGCCAGCAGTTACTCGGTAGTTGGTCAGACAAACGGGGGCAATGAGCAGTTCTTC.

The rearrangement uses TRBV12-3 or TRBV12-4 and TRBJ1-4, with 9 bases matching TRBD1. With 3 bases clipped from V and 8 bases from J, the junction kept 7 bases outside the gene matches. The CDR3 length is 15 residues. The CDR3 spells CASSFSRTGDEKLFF. The CDR3 DNA sequence: TGTGCCAGCAGTTTTTCCCGGACAGGGGACGAAAAACTGTTTTTT.